These 29 T cell receptor beta chains came from one sample sequenced in a study of cytomegalovirus exposure and HLA in healthy donors. The PCR used 60 Vbeta and 13 Jbeta primers. Clones were sequenced by immunoSEQ multiplex PCR, and TCRdb holds only the in-frame ones, with some missing. The data hold under 170,000 clones, with about 76% observed a single time. Specimen: PBMCs. The origin of the receptors is a human donor in good health.

The rearrangement links TRBV14 to TRBJ1-4, with TRBD1 identical over 9 bases. The germline V gene has CDR1 SGHDN and CDR2 FVKESK. This CDR3 region has 15 residues. V lost 3 bases to trimming and J lost 6 bases; unmatched junction nucleotides: 5. CDR3 coding DNA: TGTGCCAGCAGCCACCCGGGACAGGGATATGAAAAACTGTTTTTT. Translation gives CASSHPGQGYEKLFF.

This clone was detected a few times. In nucleotides, the CDR3 is TGTGCCTGGAGTACCACTAGCGGCTTTTACGAGCAGTACTTC. Translating gives CAWSTTSGFYEQYF. The chain couples TRBV30 to TRBJ2-7; TRBD2 matches 8 bases. The CDR3 contains 14 residues. CDR1 and CDR2 from the germline V gene are GTSNPN and SVGIG (reference sequence). The V segment lost 2 bases and the J segment 4 bases; nucleotides outside the gene matches: 7.

V and J are TRBV11-2 and TRBJ2-1; D not certain. From germline, CDR1 is SGHAT and CDR2 FQNNGV. This CDR3 has 14 residues. The V gene lost 7 bases and the J gene lost 6 bases, with 16 bases spanning the gap. The CDR3 DNA follows: TGTGCCAGCAACGCCGGCACAGTTCCCAATGAGCAGTTCTTC. Amino acids: CASNAGTVPNEQFF.

V is TRBV28 and J is TRBJ2-7; D not certain. Germline lookup yields CDR1 MDHEN and CDR2 SYDVKM. This CDR3 has 11 amino acids. The V end was cut by 2 bases, the J end by 7 bases, with 6 bases between. CDR3 in amino acids: CASSLGLEQYF. The CDR3 region has the DNA TGTGCCAGCAGTTTAGGCCTGGAGCAGTACTTC.

The rearrangement joins TRBV27 to TRBJ2-3; 13 nucleotides line up with TRBD2. The V gene end was trimmed by 8 bases and the J gene end by 4 bases; junction bases not matched to a gene: 6. The germline V gene encodes CDR1 MNHEY and CDR2 SMNVEV (reference sequence). This CDR3 spans 15 amino acids. The CDR3 coding sequence is TGTGCCAGCCGCGGACTAGCGGGAGTGGCAGATACGCAGTATTTT. Encoded protein: CASRGLAGVADTQYF.

This chain uses TRBV7-6 with TRBJ1-6; weak D call: TRBD1 (6 bases). Trimming took off 8 bases at V and 6 bases at J, with 29 bases between the two ends. This CDR3 comprises 19 residues. Germline V gives CDR1 SGHVS, CDR2 FNYEAQ. In DNA form, the CDR3 reads TGTGCCAGCTCAATTAGGGCGGGGGGCAGGGAGAACCTTAATTCACCCCTCCACTTT. Protein product: CASSIRAGGRENLNSPLHF.

The rearrangement uses TRBV6-5 and TRBJ2-7, with D hard to call. CDR1 and CDR2 from the germline V gene are MNHEY and SVGAGI. The CDR3 length is 12 residues. Trimming removed 5 bases at V and 7 bases at J, with 12 bases between. The CDR3 DNA reads TGTGCCAGCAGTCCACGTCCCGGTGAGCAGTACTTC. Translating gives CASSPRPGEQYF.

The rearrangement uses TRBV18 and TRBJ1-1, with unresolved D. Germline-derived CDR1 and CDR2 are KGHSH and LQKENI. The CDR3 consists of 12 residues. Trimming took off 6 bases at V and 8 bases at J, with 13 bases between the two ends. The CDR3 nucleotides are TGTGCCAGCTCTCAACCACCAAGCGAAGCTTTCTTT. Translation: CASSQPPSEAFF.

The genes are TRBV11-1 and TRBJ1-2; D remains unclear. The V end lost 4 bases, the J end lost 4 bases, and 16 bases lay between the germline ends. CDR3 length: 15 residues. In germline, CDR1 is SGHAT, CDR2 FQDESV (reference sequence). This CDR3 reads CASSSGLTLGYGYTF. In DNA, the CDR3 is TGTGCCAGCAGCTCGGGTCTAACCTTAGGCTATGGCTACACCTTC. Full variable domain (missing parts from reference TRBV11-1 and TRBJ1-2): EAEVAQSPRYKITEKSQAVAFWCDPISGHATLYWYRQILGQGPELLVQFQDESVVDDSQLPKDRFSAERLKGVDSTLKIQPAELGDSAMYLCASSSGLTLGYGYTFGSGTRLTVV.

The chain uses TRBV5-1 and TRBJ1-2; TRBD1 aligns across 7 bases. J lost 7 bases, V lost 8 bases, and 8 bases had no gene match. CDR1 and CDR2 from the germline V gene are SGHRS and YFSETQ. This CDR3 comprises 12 residues. The CDR3: CASRRDSSGYTF. The CDR3 bases are TGCGCCAGTCGCCGGGACAGCTCTGGCTACACCTTC.

V gene TRBV11-2 combines with J gene TRBJ2-4; D not resolved. CDR1 SGHAT and CDR2 FQNNGV come from the germline V gene. With 3 bases removed from V and 8 bases from J, the gap between germline ends came to 17 bases. There are 15 residues in the CDR3. Here the CDR3 DNA reads TGTGCCAGCAGCTTTCTCTTCGGCGGTGTTGACATTCAGTACTTC. It encodes CASSFLFGGVDIQYF.

The CDR3 region has the DNA TGTGCCAGTGATGACAGGGAAAGAAATGTCGGCTACACCTTC. It translates to CASDDRERNVGYTF. V usage is TRBV19 and J usage is TRBJ1-2; TRBD1 aligns across 7 bases. V dropped 8 bases and J dropped 8; count of bases not matched to a gene: 14. The germline V gene has CDR1 LNHDA and CDR2 SQIVND (reference sequence). This CDR3 has 14 amino acids.

V gene TRBV7-2 combines with J gene TRBJ2-3; 7 bases match TRBD1. V trimming: 5 bases; J trimming: 2 bases; junction bases outside the gene matches: 7. Germline V gene lookup returns CDR1 SGHTA and CDR2 FQGNSA. The CDR3 covers 15 residues. CDR3 loop: CASSKDREHTDTQYF. The DNA for the CDR3 is TGTGCCAGCAGCAAAGACAGGGAACACACAGATACGCAGTATTTT.

The J gene is TRBJ2-1, the V gene TRBV5-1; 8 nucleotides align to TRBD1. The junction had 5 bases not matched to a gene; V was cut back by 4 bases and J by 2 bases. This CDR3 contains 15 residues. Per germline, CDR1 SGHRS and CDR2 YFSETQ. CDR3 in amino acids: CASSLGTGPYNEQFF. The CDR3, as DNA: TGCGCCAGCAGCCTAGGGACAGGACCCTACAATGAGCAGTTCTTC. Using reference TRBV5-1 and TRBJ2-1 for the parts outside the CDR3, the full variable domain is KAGVTQTPRYLIKTRGQQVTLSCSPISGHRSVSWYQQTPGQGLQFLFEYFSETQRNKGNFPGRFSGRQFSNSRSEMNVSTLELGDSALYLCASSLGTGPYNEQFFGPGTRLTVL.

The rearrangement joins TRBV6-5 to TRBJ1-5, with no clear D. Germline CDR1 and CDR2: MNHEY and SVGAGI. The CDR3 is 14 residues long. V was shortened by 5 bases and J by 3 bases, with 11 bases between the two germline ends. This CDR3 is CASSTTDSNQPQHF. CDR3 in DNA: TGTGCCAGCAGTACTACGGACTCCAATCAGCCCCAGCATTTT.

This clone showed up just once. This chain joins TRBV7-2 and TRBJ2-7; TRBD2 might be the D (5 bases). This CDR3 comprises 15 residues. V lost 3 bases and J 5 bases, leaving 17 bases between the germline ends. Germline V CDR1 and CDR2: SGHTA, FQGNSA. CDR3 protein: CASSFPAGGLDEQYF. The DNA for the CDR3 is TGTGCCAGCAGCTTCCCTGCAGGAGGTCTAGACGAGCAGTACTTC.

Comment on this clone: The junction differs from germline at one of its ends, possibly a read error. The chain employs TRBV7-9 and TRBJ2-2, with TRBD2 matching 8 bases. Germline assignment: CDR1 SEHNR and CDR2 FQNEAQ (reference sequence). CDR3 length: 17 residues. The CDR3 region is CSSSQSLAGRNTGELFF. CDR3 nucleotide sequence: TGTTCCAGCAGCCAGTCCTTAGCGGGGAGGAACACCGGGGAGCTGTTTTTT.

The genes are TRBV5-6 and TRBJ2-7; weak D call: TRBD1 (5 bases). Trimming took 0 bases from V and 3 from J, leaving 7 bases between them. The CDR3 sequence is 13 residues long. The germline CDR1 and CDR2 sequences are SGHDT and YYEEEE. CDR3 coding DNA: TGTGCCAGCAGCTTGGAGGGGTACTACGAGCAGTACTTC. This encodes CASSLEGYYEQYF.

V gene TRBV5-6 combines with J gene TRBJ2-3, with TRBD2 matching over 10 bases. The CDR3 is 17 amino acids. Germline V gene lookup returns CDR1 SGHDT and CDR2 YYEEEE. J gave up 4 bases and V 0 bases, and 8 bases lay outside the gene matches. The CDR3 protein is CASSLAPSGSPPDTQYF. The CDR3 coding sequence is TGTGCCAGCAGCTTGGCCCCTAGCGGGAGTCCTCCAGATACGCAGTATTTT.

This clone was picked up a small number of times. The rearrangement joins TRBV30 to TRBJ1-2; D is uncertain. Germline CDR1 and CDR2: GTSNPN and SVGIG (reference sequence). The CDR3 has 15 residues. The V and J ends lost 1 base and 7 bases respectively, with 19 bases between them. The CDR3 DNA reads as TGTGCCTGGAGTGCTGTACCTTATGAGGTCGGTGGCTACACCTTC. Its translation is CAWSAVPYEVGGYTF.

The V gene is TRBV6-6, the J gene TRBJ1-1; 7 bases line up with TRBD1. The CDR3 has 13 amino acids. Germline CDR1 is MNHNY and CDR2 is SVGAGI (reference sequence). The CDR3 loop is CAGRGGLNTEAFF. The CDR3 nucleotides read TGTGCAGGGCGAGGGGGCTTGAACACTGAAGCTTTCTTT.

The V gene is TRBV6-6, the J gene TRBJ2-3; D gene uncertain. V lost 6 bases, J lost 5 bases, and 9 bases lay in between. Germline loops: CDR1 MNHNY, CDR2 SVGAGI (reference sequence). The CDR3 extends over 12 amino acids. The CDR3 here is CASRTLGDTQYF. The CDR3 nucleotides are TGTGCCAGCAGGACCCTAGGAGATACGCAGTATTTT.

The chain recombines TRBV5-1 with TRBJ2-3, with TRBD2 identical over 9 bases. V shed 4 bases, J shed 5 bases, and the junction held 8 bases outside the gene matches. Per the germline V gene, CDR1 is SGHRS and CDR2 is YFSETQ. The CDR3 is 15 amino acids. This chain's CDR3 is CASSDPGLAKDTQYF. The CDR3 nucleotides read TGCGCCAGCAGCGATCCGGGACTAGCCAAAGATACGCAGTATTTT.

The rearrangement links TRBV2 to TRBJ1-5, with a weak D call TRBD1 (5 bases). Germline-derived CDR1 and CDR2 are SNHLY and FYNNEI. Trimming removed 5 bases at V and 6 bases at J, with 11 bases between. The CDR3 length is 13 residues. CDR3 bases: TGTGCCAGCAGTCGCGGGGGGGGTCAGCCCCAGCATTTT. It yields the protein CASSRGGGQPQHF.

This clone was seen many times. The chain combines TRBV6-1 with TRBJ1-2; D call uncertain. V was shortened by 10 bases and J by 2 bases, with 17 bases between the two germline ends. CDR3 size: 14 residues. Per the germline V gene, CDR1 is MNHNS and CDR2 is SASEGT. CDR3 coding DNA: TGTGCCATTAACCCTGGTCGGGGAAACTATGGCTACACCTTC. Translated: CAINPGRGNYGYTF.

DNA for the CDR3: TGTGCCAGCAGCTTAGCGACTAGCTACGAGCAGTACTTC. Encoded protein: CASSLATSYEQYF. The chain has TRBV7-6 and TRBJ2-7; perhaps TRBD2 as D (6 bases). The CDR3 covers 13 residues. CDR1 and CDR2 from the germline V gene are SGHVS and FNYEAQ. V was cut by 0 bases and J by 3 bases, with 6 bases left in between.

This chain links TRBV9 with TRBJ1-1; D perhaps matches TRBD1 (5 bases). The ends were cut back, 2 bases at V and 1 base at J, with 6 bases in the middle. The CDR3 consists of 13 residues. Per the germline V gene, CDR1 is SGDLS and CDR2 is YYNGEE. CDR3 protein: CASSVQGNTEAFF. CDR3 sequence (DNA): TGTGCCAGCAGCGTCCAGGGGAACACTGAAGCTTTCTTT.

The chain recombines TRBV2 with TRBJ2-7, with 9 bases fitting TRBD1. Germline V lookup: CDR1 SNHLY, CDR2 FYNNEI. V gave up 1 base and J gave up 3 bases; unmatched junction bases: 4. The CDR3 covers 15 residues. Written as DNA, the CDR3 is TGTGCCAGCAGTGAAGGAGGGACAGGGATCTACGAGCAGTACTTC. This sequence encodes CASSEGGTGIYEQYF.

This clone showed up just a few times. Here the CDR3 reads CASSVGRGWETQYF. The CDR3 nucleotides are TGTGCCAGCAGCGTAGGAAGGGGATGGGAGACCCAGTACTTC. The chain carries TRBV9 and TRBJ2-5; perhaps TRBD1 as D (5 bases). CDR3 length: 14 amino acids. CDR1 and CDR2 from the germline V gene are SGDLS and YYNGEE. Trimming pared 0 bases from V and 5 bases from J, leaving 11 bases between.